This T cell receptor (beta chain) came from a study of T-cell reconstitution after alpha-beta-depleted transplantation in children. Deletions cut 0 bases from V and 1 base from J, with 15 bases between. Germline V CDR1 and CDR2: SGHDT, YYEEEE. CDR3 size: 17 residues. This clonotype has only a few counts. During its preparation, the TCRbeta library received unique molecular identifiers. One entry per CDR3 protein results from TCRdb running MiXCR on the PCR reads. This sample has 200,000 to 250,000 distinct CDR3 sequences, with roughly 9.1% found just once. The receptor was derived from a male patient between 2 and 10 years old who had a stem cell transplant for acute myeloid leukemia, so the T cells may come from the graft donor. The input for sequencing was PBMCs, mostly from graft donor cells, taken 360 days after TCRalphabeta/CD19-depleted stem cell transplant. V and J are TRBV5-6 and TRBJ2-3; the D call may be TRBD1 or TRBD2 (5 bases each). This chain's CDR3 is CASSLASTGRRTDTQYF. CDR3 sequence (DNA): TGTGCCAGCAGCTTGGCCTCGACGGGGCGGCGCACAGATACGCAGTATTTT. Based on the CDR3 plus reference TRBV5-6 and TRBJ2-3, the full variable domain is DAGVTQSPTHLIKTRGQQVTLRCSPKSGHDTVSWYQQALGQGPQFIFQYYEEEERQRGNFPDRFSGHQFPNYSSELNVNALLLGDSALYLCASSLASTGRRTDTQYFGPGTRLTVL.